These T cell receptor beta chains were read from a single sample in a study of blood T cell repertoires in COVID-19. The data were produced by immunoSEQ multiplex PCR, yet TCRdb's version contains in-frame clones alone and is incomplete. The table has about 22,000 clones, 90% seen once. Sequencing was performed on peripheral blood. The source is a man between 65 and 85 years old with acute or convalescent COVID-19. Both conserved end residues are part of each CDR3. Each record gives: J gene, D gene, clone size, V gene, CDR3 length, CDR3 DNA, CDR3 protein. D genes are given only for firm matches. Clone size, where shown, is once, few, many, or a class for clones that have expanded.

TRBJ1-2 TRBD1 NA TRBV27 16 TGTGCCAGCAGTTTATCACCAGGCGGGACAGGGTTCGGCTACACCTTC CASSLSPGGTGFGYTF
TRBJ1-4 NA once TRBV5-4 15 TGTGCCAGCAGCTTGGACGGTGCAACTAATGAAAAACTGTTTTTT CASSLDGATNEKLFF
TRBJ1-5 NA once TRBV2 13 TGTGCCAGCAATTTCGTCGGGGGACAGCCCCAGCATTTT CASNFVGGQPQHF
TRBJ2-7 NA NA TRBV7-2 13 TGTGCCAGCAGTCGGACAGATTCCTACGAGCAGTACTTC CASSRTDSYEQYF
TRBJ2-6 TRBD1 NA TRBV10-3 18 TGTGCCATCAGCCCGGGACAGGGGGCAGAATCTGGGGCCAACGTCCTGACTTTC CAISPGQGAESGANVLTF
TRBJ2-7 TRBD1 NA TRBV5-4 15 TGTGCCAGCAGCTCTGTCGACAGGGGACCAACTTTGCAGTACTTC CASSSVDRGPTLQYF
TRBJ1-2 NA NA TRBV12-3/TRBV12-4 13 TGTGCCAGCAGTTTTAATTTGAACTATGGCTACACCTTC CASSFNLNYGYTF
TRBJ1-2 TRBD1 NA TRBV24-1 14 TGTGCCACCAGTGATTGGGACAGGGACTATGGCTACACCTTC CATSDWDRDYGYTF
TRBJ2-1 TRBD1 NA TRBV7-8 15 TGTGCCAGCAGCACCCGGACAGGATCCTACAATGAGCAGTTCTTC CASSTRTGSYNEQFF
TRBJ1-6 NA NA TRBV3-1/TRBV3-2 15 TGTGCCAGCAGCCAAGATCTTGTCGATAATTCACCCCTCCACTTT CASSQDLVDNSPLHF
TRBJ1-6 NA NA TRBV10-3 16 TGTGCCATCAGTGAGTCGGGTGGAGGGGATAATTCACCCCTCCACTTT CAISESGGGDNSPLHF
TRBJ2-1 TRBD2 NA TRBV27 15 TGTGCCAGCAGTTCCGGACTAGCGGGAGACAATGAGCAGTTCTTC CASSSGLAGDNEQFF
TRBJ2-1 NA NA TRBV11-3 16 TGTGCCAGCAGGCTGGCTGCCGGGACACCTTACAATGAGCAGTTCTTC CASRLAAGTPYNEQFF
TRBJ2-7 TRBD2 NA TRBV7-2 15 TGTGCCAGCAGCTTAAGTCCTAGCGGGGGGTACGAGCAGTACTTC CASSLSPSGGYEQYF
TRBJ2-7 NA NA TRBV3-1/TRBV3-2 12 TGTGCCAGCAGCCACGCGACAACCGAGCAGTACTTC CASSHATTEQYF
TRBJ1-5 NA NA TRBV2 15 TGTGCCAGCAGTGAATGGGGCTGGGGCAATCAGCCCCAGCATTTT CASSEWGWGNQPQHF